This passage covers 2 T cell receptor beta chains from one sample sequenced in a study of blood T cell repertoires in COVID-19 (dated by TCRdb to 2018 to 2021). The library was generated by the immunoSEQ multiplex PCR assay. As stored in TCRdb, this immuneACCESS dataset retains in-frame rearrangements with V and J assigned. A fraction of the clones does not appear; measured against another copy, unresolved V genes explain less than half of the discrepancy, and the remainder lacks a known reason. Across this sample there are nearly 400,000 clones, with under 90% seen only once. 1.5% to 2% of the sample goes to the ten largest clones. Input material: PBMCs or T cells enriched from blood (not recorded which). The receptors shown here come from a woman in her 30s who had recovered from COVID-19.

The V call is TRBV6-2 or TRBV6-3, the J call TRBJ2-7; D may be TRBD2 (5 bases). Germline V lookup: CDR1 MNHEY, CDR2 SVGEGT. V was trimmed by 4 bases and J by 3 bases, leaving 22 bases between them. This CDR3 has 17 amino acids. The CDR3 coding sequence is TGTGCCAGCAGTTTTCTCCTCCGGGCCCCTGGAGGCTACGAGCAGTACTTC. This gives the protein CASSFLLRAPGGYEQYF.

V is TRBV15 and J is TRBJ1-1, with D tentatively TRBD1 (5 bases). The germline CDR1 and CDR2 sequences are LNHNV and YYDKDF (reference sequence). The CDR3 is made up of 13 amino acids. The V end lost 7 bases, the J end lost 4 bases, and 13 bases lay between the germline ends. CDR3 region: CATKSRVGTEAFF. CDR3 bases: TGTGCCACCAAGTCCAGGGTCGGCACTGAAGCTTTCTTT.